The 9 T cell receptor beta chains presented below share a single source sample, sequenced in a study of shared clonotypes between healthy human individuals. Selected positively for CCR7 and CD45RO-negative, naive CD8 cells excluded terminally differentiated effector memory CD45RA+ cells. Here immunoSEQ multiplex PCR was the method, and the copy in TCRdb shows in-frame clones only, minus some. Among about 2 million clones listed, approximately 94% were seen once. The material sequenced was naive CD8+ T cells sorted from blood. Receptor source: a man aged 18 to 30 in good health.

V and J are TRBV13 and TRBJ1-2; 7 bases are a match to TRBD1. The CDR3 is 15 amino acids. Germline CDR1 and CDR2: PRHDT and FYEKMQ (reference sequence). Trimming took 4 bases from V and 5 from J; bases not matched to a gene: 10. DNA of the CDR3: TGTGCCAGCAGCTCCCGTTCGACAGGGTTTTATGGCTACACCTTC. It encodes CASSSRSTGFYGYTF.

The J gene is TRBJ2-6, the V gene TRBV5-4; TRBD1 aligns across 7 bases. CDR1 is SGHNT and CDR2 is YYREEE in the germline V gene (reference sequence). CDR3 size: 15 residues. Losses at the gene ends were 8 bases for V and 0 bases for J; bases not matched to a gene: 5. CDR3 protein: CASHDRVSGANVLTF. The CDR3 DNA reads as TGTGCCAGTCACGACAGGGTCTCTGGGGCCAACGTCCTGACTTTC.

This chain links TRBV10-2 with TRBJ1-4, with TRBD1 identical over 7 bases. Germline V lookup: CDR1 WSHSY, CDR2 SAAADI. After removal of 3 bases from V and 8 bases from J, the junction contained 6 bases not matched to a gene. CDR3 length: 14 residues. The CDR3 region has the DNA TGCGCCAGCAGTGAAGCACAGGGGTCGGAAAAACTGTTTTTT. The encoded protein is CASSEAQGSEKLFF.

This chain links TRBV4-3 with TRBJ2-7; 7 bases are a match to TRBD1. V was clipped by 1 base and J by 6 bases; unmatched bases: 6. The CDR3 sequence is 14 residues long. From germline, CDR1 is LGHNA and CDR2 YSLEER. This chain's CDR3 is CASSQAKGGAEQYF. For the CDR3, the DNA is TGCGCCAGCAGCCAAGCAAAAGGGGGCGCCGAGCAGTACTTC.

The chain couples TRBV5-1 to TRBJ2-3; 7 bases line up with TRBD2. This CDR3 has 17 amino acids. Unmatched junction bases numbered 14, after V lost 4 bases and J lost 3 bases. Germline V lookup: CDR1 SGHRS, CDR2 YFSETQ. CDR3 in amino acids: CASSPYSGALPTDTQYF. DNA for the CDR3: TGCGCCAGCAGCCCTTACAGCGGGGCCCTGCCTACAGATACGCAGTATTTT.

V usage is TRBV9 and J usage is TRBJ2-5, with D maybe TRBD2 (7 bases). CDR3 length: 15 residues. The V end lost 4 bases, the J end lost 5 bases, and 18 bases lay between the germline ends. Germline values: CDR1 SGDLS, CDR2 YYNGEE. CDR3 bases: TGTGCCAGCAGCCCCTGGGGGGGGGCGTCGGAGACCCAGTACTTC. Translating it yields CASSPWGGASETQYF.

The chain employs TRBV30 and TRBJ1-5; D gene unclear. The length of the CDR3 is 13 residues. Germline lookup yields CDR1 GTSNPN and CDR2 SVGIG (reference sequence). The ends were cut back, 2 bases at V and 2 bases at J, with 7 bases in the middle. CDR3 bases: TGTGCCTGGAGTCGGCAGGGCAATCAGCCCCAGCATTTT. Translating gives CAWSRQGNQPQHF.

The chain has TRBV19 and TRBJ1-1; 7 bases are shared with TRBD1. Germline V gene data show CDR1 as LNHDA and CDR2 as SQIVND (reference sequence). CDR3 length equals 14 residues. V lost 7 bases to trimming and J lost 1 base; unmatched junction nucleotides: 6. The CDR3 nucleotides read TGTGCCAGTATGACCGGGACAGAGAACACTGAAGCTTTCTTT. As protein: CASMTGTENTEAFF.

The chain joins TRBV9 to TRBJ2-3, with D perhaps matching TRBD2 (5 bases). The CDR3 covers 15 residues. Germline CDR1 and CDR2: SGDLS and YYNGEE. Trimming shortened V by 3 bases and J by 1 base, and 12 bases separated the two germline ends. CDR3 coding DNA: TGTGCCAGCAGCGCCGGACTCGCACGCACAGATACGCAGTATTTT. Its translation: CASSAGLARTDTQYF.